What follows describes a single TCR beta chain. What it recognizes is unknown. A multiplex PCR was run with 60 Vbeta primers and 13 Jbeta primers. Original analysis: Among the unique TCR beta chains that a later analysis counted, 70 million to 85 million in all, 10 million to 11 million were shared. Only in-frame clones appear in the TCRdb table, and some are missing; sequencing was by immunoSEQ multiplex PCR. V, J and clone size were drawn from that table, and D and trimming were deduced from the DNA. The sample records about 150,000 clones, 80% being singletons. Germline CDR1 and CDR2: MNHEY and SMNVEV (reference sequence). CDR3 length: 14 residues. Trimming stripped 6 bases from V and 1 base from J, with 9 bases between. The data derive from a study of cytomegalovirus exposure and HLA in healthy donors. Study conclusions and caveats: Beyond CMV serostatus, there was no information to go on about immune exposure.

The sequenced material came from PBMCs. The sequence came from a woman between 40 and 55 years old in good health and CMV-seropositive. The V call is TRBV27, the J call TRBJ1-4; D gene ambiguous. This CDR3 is CASRRGITNEKLFF. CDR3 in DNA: TGTGCCAGCAGAAGAGGGATAACTAATGAAAAACTGTTTTTT.